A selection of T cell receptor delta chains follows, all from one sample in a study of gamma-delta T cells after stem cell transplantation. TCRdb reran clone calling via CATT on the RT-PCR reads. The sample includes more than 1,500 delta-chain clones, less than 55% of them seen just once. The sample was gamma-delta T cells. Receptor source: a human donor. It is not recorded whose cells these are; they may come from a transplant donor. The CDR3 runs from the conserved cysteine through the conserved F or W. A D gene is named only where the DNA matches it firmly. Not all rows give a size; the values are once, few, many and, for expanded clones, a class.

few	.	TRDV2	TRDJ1	TGTGCCTGTGACACCGTGCTGGGGCCCGATAAACTCATCTTT	CACDTVLGPDKLIF
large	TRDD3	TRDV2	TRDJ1	TGTGCCTGTGACTCCCTACTGGGGGAAACATACACCGATAAACTCATCTTT	CACDSLLGETYTDKLIF
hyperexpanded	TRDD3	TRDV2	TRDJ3	TGTGCCTGTGACACCCTGGGGGAGACGGACACCCGACAGATGTTTTTC	CACDTLGETDTRQMFF
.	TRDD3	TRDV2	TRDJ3	TGTGCCCGTGACATTACTGGGGGACGCTCCTGGGACACCCGACAGATGTTTTTC	CARDITGGRSWDTRQMFF
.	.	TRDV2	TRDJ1	TGTGCCTGTGACACGATGGGGGACACCGATAAACTCATCTTT	CACDTMGDTDKLIF
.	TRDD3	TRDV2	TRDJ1	TGTGCCTGTGACACTGGAGGACTTGGAAACAATATTTACTGGGGGATACGGGATAAACTCATCTTT	CACDTGGLGNNIYWGIRDKLIF
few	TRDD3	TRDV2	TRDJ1	TGTGCCTGTGACACTCTGGGGGATACGCGCGATAAACTCATCTTT	CACDTLGDTRDKLIF
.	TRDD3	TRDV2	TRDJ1	TGTGCCTGTGACACCGTTACGCATGGGGGAGAGGGGACTGGGGGATACGGGACCGATAAACTCATCTTT	CACDTVTHGGEGTGGYGTDKLIF
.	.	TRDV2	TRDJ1	TGTGCCTGTGACACCGTAAGAGGAGCGGACGTAAGTCGGGATTACACCGATAAACTCATCTTT	CACDTVRGADVSRDYTDKLIF
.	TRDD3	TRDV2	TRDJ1	TGTGCCTGTGACGGTATACTGGGGGATACGGATTTCACCGATAAACTCATCTTT	CACDGILGDTDFTDKLIF
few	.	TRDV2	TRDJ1	TGTGCCTGTGACACTGCGGATCGGGCGGGCACCGATAAACTCATCTTT	CACDTADRAGTDKLIF
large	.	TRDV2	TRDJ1	TGTGCCTGTGACACGCTTGGGGGGCTCGTTTACACCGATAAACTCATCTTT	CACDTLGGLVYTDKLIF
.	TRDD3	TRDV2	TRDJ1	TGTGCCTGTGACAACCTAGAATGGGGATACCAAGGTACCGATAAACTCATCTTT	CACDNLEWGYQGTDKLIF
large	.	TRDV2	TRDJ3	TGTGCCTGTGACACTGTGGGGCACAGCTCCTGGGACACCCGACAGATGTTTTTC	CACDTVGHSSWDTRQMFF
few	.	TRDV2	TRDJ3	TGTGCCTGTGACACCGCGGGGGACGTTTCCTGGGACACCCGACAGATGTTTTTC	CACDTAGDVSWDTRQMFF
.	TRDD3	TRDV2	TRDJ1	TGTGCCTGTGACATCTTACCGGGGGATACGGAAATTTTCACCGATAAACTCATCTTT	CACDILPGDTEIFTDKLIF
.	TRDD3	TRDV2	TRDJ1	TGTGCCTGTGACGACGTACTGGGGGAACCCAACACCGATAAACTCATCTTT	CACDDVLGEPNTDKLIF
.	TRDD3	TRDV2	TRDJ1	TGTGCCTGTGACACCGTAGCGGCGGGGATACGCGCCATAGGTGCTAAACTCATCTTT	CACDTVAAGIRAIGAKLIF
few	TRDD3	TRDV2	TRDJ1	TGTGCCTGTGACAGGATGGTCAGGGGGATCTCTGCCGATAAACTCATCTTT	CACDRMVRGISADKLIF
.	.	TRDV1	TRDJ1	TGTGCTCTTGGGGAACTAATGTTAGTTCCTACGGGGGGGATAGTGGGTTCGGACACCGATAAACTCATCTTT	CALGELMLVPTGGIVGSDTDKLIF
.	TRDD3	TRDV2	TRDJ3	TGTGCCTGTGACACTACTGGGGGATACGGGAGCTCCTGGGACACCCGACAGATGTTTTTC	CACDTTGGYGSSWDTRQMFF
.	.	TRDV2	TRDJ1	TGTGCCTGTGACACTCTGGTGGCGGGCGGGTACACCGATAAACTCATCTTT	CACDTLVAGGYTDKLIF
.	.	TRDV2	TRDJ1	TGTGCCTGTGACACCCTGTGGGACACCGATAAACTCATCTTT	CACDTLWDTDKLIF
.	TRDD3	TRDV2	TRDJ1	TGTGCCTGTGACGCCCTATGGGGGATACGCGGCACCGATAAACTCATCTTT	CACDALWGIRGTDKLIF
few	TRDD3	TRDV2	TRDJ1	TGTGCCTGTGACAAACTGGGGGATCACGATAAACTCATCTTT	CACDKLGDHDKLIF
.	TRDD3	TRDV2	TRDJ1	TGTGCCTGTGACACCGTTAGTGGGGGATACCCGCCCAGGTCCGCCGATAAACTCATCTTT	CACDTVSGGYPPRSADKLIF
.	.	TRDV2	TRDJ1	TGTGCCTGTGACACCGTCGGCGTACTGGGTGATACGCTGATCTCCACCGATAAACTCATCTTT	CACDTVGVLGDTLISTDKLIF